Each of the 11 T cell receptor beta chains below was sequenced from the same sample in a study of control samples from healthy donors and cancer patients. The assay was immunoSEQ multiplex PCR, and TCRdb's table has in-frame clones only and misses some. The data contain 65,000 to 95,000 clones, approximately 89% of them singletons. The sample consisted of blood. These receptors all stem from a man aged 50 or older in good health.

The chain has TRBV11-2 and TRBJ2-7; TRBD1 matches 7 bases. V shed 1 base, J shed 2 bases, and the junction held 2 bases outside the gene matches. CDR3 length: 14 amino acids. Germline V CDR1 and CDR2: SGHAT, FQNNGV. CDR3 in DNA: TGTGCCAGCAGCTTAGGGCAGGGGGCCTACGAGCAGTACTTC. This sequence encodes CASSLGQGAYEQYF.

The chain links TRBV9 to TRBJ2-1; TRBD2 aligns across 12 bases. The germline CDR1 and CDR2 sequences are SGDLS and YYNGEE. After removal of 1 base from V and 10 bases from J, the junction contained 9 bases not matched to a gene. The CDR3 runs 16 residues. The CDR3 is CASSVTASGGATEQFF. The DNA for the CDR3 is TGTGCCAGCAGCGTAACGGCTAGCGGGGGGGCCACAGAGCAGTTCTTC.

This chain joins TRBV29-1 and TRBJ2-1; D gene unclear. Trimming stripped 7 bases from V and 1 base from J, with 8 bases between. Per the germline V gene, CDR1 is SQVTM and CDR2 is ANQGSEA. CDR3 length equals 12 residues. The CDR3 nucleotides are TGCAGCGCCGGACCATCCTACAATGAGCAGTTCTTC. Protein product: CSAGPSYNEQFF.

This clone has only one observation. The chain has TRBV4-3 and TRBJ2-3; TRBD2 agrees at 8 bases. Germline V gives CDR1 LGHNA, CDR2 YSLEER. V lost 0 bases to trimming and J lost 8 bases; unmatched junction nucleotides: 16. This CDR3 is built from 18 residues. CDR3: CASSQDWREDPLWGTQYF. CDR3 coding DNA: TGCGCCAGCAGCCAAGATTGGCGGGAGGACCCCCTGTGGGGTACGCAGTATTTT.

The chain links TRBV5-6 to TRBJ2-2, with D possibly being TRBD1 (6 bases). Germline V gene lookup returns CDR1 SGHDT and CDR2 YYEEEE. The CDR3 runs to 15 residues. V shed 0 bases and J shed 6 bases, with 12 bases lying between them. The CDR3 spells CASSLVSGVSGELFF. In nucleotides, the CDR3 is TGTGCCAGCAGCTTGGTGTCAGGGGTATCCGGGGAGCTGTTTTTT.

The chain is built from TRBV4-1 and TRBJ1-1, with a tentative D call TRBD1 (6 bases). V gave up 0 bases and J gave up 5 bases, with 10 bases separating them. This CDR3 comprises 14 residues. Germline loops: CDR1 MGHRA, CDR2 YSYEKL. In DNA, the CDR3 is TGCGCCAGCAGCCAAGACAGGGGAAGAACTGAAGCTTTCTTT. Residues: CASSQDRGRTEAFF.

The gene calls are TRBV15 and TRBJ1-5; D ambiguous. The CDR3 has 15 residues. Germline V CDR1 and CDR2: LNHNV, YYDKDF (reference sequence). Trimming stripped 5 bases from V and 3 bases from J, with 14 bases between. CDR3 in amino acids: CATSSGVPFNQPQHF. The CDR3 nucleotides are TGTGCCACCAGCTCCGGTGTTCCTTTCAATCAGCCCCAGCATTTT.

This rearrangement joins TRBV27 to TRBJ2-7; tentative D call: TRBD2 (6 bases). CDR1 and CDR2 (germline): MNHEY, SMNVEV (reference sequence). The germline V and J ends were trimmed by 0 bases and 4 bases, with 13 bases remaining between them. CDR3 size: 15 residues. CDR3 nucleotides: TGTGCCAGCAGTTTATCAGTCCTGGGGAGGTACGAGCAGTACTTC. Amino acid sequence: CASSLSVLGRYEQYF.

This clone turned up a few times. DNA of the CDR3: TGTGCCAGCAGTGAACTCCAGGGAAACACCGGGGAGCTGTTTTTT. This translates into CASSELQGNTGELFF. V usage is TRBV2 and J usage is TRBJ2-2, with TRBD1 as a possible D gene (5 bases). Per germline, CDR1 SNHLY and CDR2 FYNNEI. The CDR3 loop spans 15 amino acids. V lost 2 bases to trimming and J lost 2 bases, with 9 bases between them. Drawing the rest from reference TRBV2 and TRBJ2-2, the complete variable domain is EPEVTQTPSHQVTQMGQEVILRCVPISNHLYFYWYRQILGQKVEFLVSFYNNEISEKSEIFDDQFSVERPDGSNFTLKIRSTKLEDSAMYFCASSELQGNTGELFFGEGSRLTVL.

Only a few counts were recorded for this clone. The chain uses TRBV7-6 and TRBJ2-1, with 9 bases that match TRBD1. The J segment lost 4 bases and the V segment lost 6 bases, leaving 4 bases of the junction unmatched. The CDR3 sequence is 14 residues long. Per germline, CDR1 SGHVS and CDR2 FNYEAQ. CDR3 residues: CASSATGGYNEQFF. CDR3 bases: TGTGCCAGCAGTGCGACAGGGGGATACAATGAGCAGTTCTTC.

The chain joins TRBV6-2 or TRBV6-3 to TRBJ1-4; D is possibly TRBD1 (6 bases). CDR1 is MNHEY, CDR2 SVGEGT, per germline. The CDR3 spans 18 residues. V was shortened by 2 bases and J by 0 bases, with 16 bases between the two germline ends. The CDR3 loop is CASSYTRTDSSTNEKLFF. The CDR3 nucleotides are TGTGCCAGCAGTTACACTCGGACAGATTCATCAACTAATGAAAAACTGTTTTTT.